This is a list of T cell receptor beta chains from one sample in a study of cytomegalovirus exposure and HLA in healthy donors. TCRdb keeps only in-frame clones here, not all; method: immunoSEQ multiplex PCR. The top ten hold 6% to 7.5% of the sample, which has 130,000 or so clones, roughly 9% seen once. The sample was PBMCs. The receptors derive from a middle-aged woman in good health and CMV-seropositive. Both conserved end residues are part of each CDR3. A D gene is named only where the DNA matches it firmly. A clone size is listed for some rows: how often the clone was seen (once, few, many), or a class if it is expanded.

V	size	D	J	DNA	CDR3
TRBV5-4	NA	TRBD1	TRBJ1-2	TGTGCCAGCAGCTTGGGGACAGGGAGGGGATATGGCTACACCTTC	CASSLGTGRGYGYTF
TRBV19	few	NA	TRBJ2-2	TGTGCCAGTAGTATCTCGGGCGGGGAGCTGTTTTTT	CASSISGGELFF
TRBV7-2	NA	NA	TRBJ1-4	TGTGCCAGCAGCTTAGAATCCGGGGTAAAACTGTTTTTT	CASSLESGVKLFF
TRBV28	few	NA	TRBJ2-5	TGTGCCAGCAGTGGAACAGCTTACCAAGAGACCCAGTACTTC	CASSGTAYQETQYF
TRBV5-4	NA	TRBD1	TRBJ1-1	TGTGCCAGCAGCCTAAATACAGGGGTGAACACTGAAGCTTTCTTT	CASSLNTGVNTEAFF
TRBV19	NA	NA	TRBJ2-1	TGTGCCAGTAATTTCCGGGACAATGAGCAGTTCTTC	CASNFRDNEQFF
TRBV4-1	few	NA	TRBJ1-2	TGCGCCAGCAGCCAAGATGCAGTAGAGGACTATGGCTACACCTTC	CASSQDAVEDYGYTF
TRBV19	few	TRBD1	TRBJ1-5	TGTGCCAGTAGTAGGACAGGGGTAGGGCGACAGCCCCAGCATTTT	CASSRTGVGRQPQHF
TRBV18	NA	TRBD1	TRBJ2-2	TGTGCCAGCTCTCCATCGATCGGACAGGGGGGCACCGGGGAGCTGTTTTTT	CASSPSIGQGGTGELFF
TRBV7-7	NA	TRBD2	TRBJ2-3	TGTGCCAGCAGCTTAAGGTTAAATTGGCGGGGGAGCACAGATACGCAGTATTTT	CASSLRLNWRGSTDTQYF
TRBV7-8	few	TRBD1	TRBJ2-7	TGTGCCAGCAGCCTACAGGGGTACGAGCAGTACTTC	CASSLQGYEQYF
TRBV11-2	NA	TRBD1	TRBJ1-5	TGTGCCAGCAGCGACAGGGGCCAGCACCAGCATTTT	CASSDRGQHQHF
TRBV5-1	few	TRBD1	TRBJ2-3	TGCGCCAGCAGCTTGGGGACAGGGTGGTTGACAGATACGCAGTATTTT	CASSLGTGWLTDTQYF
TRBV27	few	NA	TRBJ1-4	TGTGCCAGCAGTGCCAGGGGCTCGTCGGCTGAAAAACTGTTTTTT	CASSARGSSAEKLFF
TRBV2	NA	TRBD1	TRBJ2-6	TGTGCCAGCAGTGATCGTGACAGGGCTTTCTCTGGGGCCAACGTCCTGACTTTC	CASSDRDRAFSGANVLTF
TRBV5-4	NA	TRBD2	TRBJ2-5	TGTGCCAGCAGCGAGCTCGGGGGGAAGACCCAGTACTTC	CASSELGGKTQYF
TRBV4-1	few	NA	TRBJ1-1	TGCGCCAGCAGCCCTATCGGCGGGCCCGAGAACACTGAAGCTTTCTTT	CASSPIGGPENTEAFF
TRBV5-6	few	NA	TRBJ1-1	TGTGCCAGCAGACCCGGGACACCGAACACTGAAGCTTTCTTT	CASRPGTPNTEAFF
TRBV7-8	few	NA	TRBJ2-5	TGTGCCAGCAGCTTTTATTCCGAGACCCAGTACTTC	CASSFYSETQYF
TRBV30	few	NA	TRBJ1-4	TGTGCCTGGTCTACCGGTCTCCTAATACCTAATGAAAAACTGTTTTTT	CAWSTGLLIPNEKLFF